The 21 T cell receptor beta chains below were found in one sample sequenced in a study of shared clonotypes between healthy human individuals. Assay used: immunoSEQ multiplex PCR; TCRdb lists only in-frame clones, some missing. The sample has some 2,000,000 clones, roughly 96% seen once. Sample: naive CD4+ T cells sorted from blood. Described subset: CD45RA+ positively selected. The receptor set was obtained from a man aged 18 to 30 in good health.

This clone was recorded once. This chain uses TRBV28 with TRBJ1-2; D unclear. The CDR3 is 15 amino acids. Trimming cost V 5 bases and J 4 bases, with 17 bases left between them. Germline CDR1 is MDHEN and CDR2 is SYDVKM. The CDR3 sequence is CASSLPRSGIYGYTF. DNA for the CDR3: TGTGCCAGCAGTCTCCCCCGATCCGGTATCTATGGCTACACCTTC.

CDR3 coding DNA: TGCGCCAGCAGTGAGTCCAGGCTAGCGGGATCCTACAATGAGCAGTTCTTC. Translation: CASSESRLAGSYNEQFF. The J gene is TRBJ2-1, the V gene TRBV10-1; 9 bases map to TRBD2. V dropped 0 bases and J dropped 1; count of bases not matched to a gene: 4. CDR3 length: 17 amino acids. Germline CDR1 WNHNN, CDR2 SYGVQD (reference sequence).

This clone showed up just once. V gene TRBV25-1 combines with J gene TRBJ1-6; D remains ambiguous. Trimming took 3 bases from V and 9 from J, leaving 15 bases between them. Germline loops: CDR1 MGHDK, CDR2 SYGVNS. This CDR3 has 15 amino acids. CDR3 nucleotide sequence: TGTGCCAGCAGTGAGACGAGTCTCTTCCGTTCACCCCTCCACTTT. Translation: CASSETSLFRSPLHF.

This clone was detected once. The DNA of the CDR3 is TGTGCCAGCAGCCTTAGCGGGAGAGGGTCGTACGAGCAGTACTTC. Protein product: CASSLSGRGSYEQYF. The chain carries TRBV7-9 and TRBJ2-7, with 9 bases matching TRBD2. V was clipped by 5 bases and J by 4 bases; unmatched bases: 9. The CDR3 runs to 15 residues. Germline values: CDR1 SEHNR, CDR2 FQNEAQ (reference sequence).

The V gene is TRBV2, the J gene TRBJ2-2; weak D call: TRBD2 (6 bases). V lost 2 bases and J lost 5, with 12 bases in between. This CDR3 region has 15 residues. From germline, CDR1 is SNHLY and CDR2 FYNNEI. The CDR3 bases are TGTGCCAGCAGTGAATGGGTCCTAGCGACCGGGGAGCTGTTTTTT. Protein sequence: CASSEWVLATGELFF.

The genes are TRBV30 and TRBJ2-1; possibly TRBD2 for D (6 bases). Trimming took 5 bases from V and 4 from J, leaving 12 bases between them. Per germline, CDR1 GTSNPN and CDR2 SVGIG (reference sequence). The CDR3 contains 13 residues. The CDR3 is CAWGGVGYNEQFF. CDR3 bases: TGTGCCTGGGGCGGGGTAGGGTACAATGAGCAGTTCTTC.

The V gene is TRBV5-1, the J gene TRBJ1-2; possibly TRBD1 for D (5 bases). The CDR3 is made up of 16 amino acids. Germline V gene data show CDR1 as SGHRS and CDR2 as YFSETQ. The ends were cut back, 0 bases at V and 0 bases at J, with 12 bases in the middle. DNA of the CDR3: TGCGCCAGCAGCTTGGAACAGGCTCTCGCTAACTATGGCTACACCTTC. Amino acids: CASSLEQALANYGYTF.

The J gene is TRBJ2-7, the V gene TRBV7-8; D unclear. Looked up from germline, CDR1 is SGHVS and CDR2 is FQNEAQ. The CDR3 extends over 13 amino acids. V was cut by 1 base and J by 6 bases, with 10 bases left in between. CDR3 amino acids: CASSLVRTSEQYF. CDR3 DNA sequence: TGTGCCAGCAGCTTAGTTAGGACGTCCGAGCAGTACTTC.

Only one count was recorded for this clone. Other DNA sequences from this sample encode an identical CDR3 as well. The V call is TRBV6-5, the J call TRBJ1-1, with D possibly matching TRBD1 (5 bases). This CDR3 spans 12 amino acids. V shed 4 bases and J shed 5 bases, with 8 bases lying between them. Germline lookup yields CDR1 MNHEY and CDR2 SVGAGI. The CDR3 coding sequence is TGTGCCAGCAGTTCTCCAGGGACTGAAGCTTTCTTT. This sequence encodes CASSSPGTEAFF.

There are a few counts of this clone. The sample carries other DNA sequences with the same CDR3. The chain has TRBV10-3 and TRBJ1-6; D remains ambiguous. Germline CDR1 and CDR2: ENHRY and SYGVKD. The CDR3 has 12 amino acids. The ends were cut back, 2 bases at V and 7 bases at J, with 3 bases in the middle. The CDR3 DNA sequence: TGTGCCATCAGTGAGAACAATTCACCCCTCCACTTT. Residues: CAISENNSPLHF.

The chain carries TRBV9 and TRBJ2-7, with TRBD2 identical over 8 bases. CDR1 is SGDLS and CDR2 is YYNGEE in the germline V gene. Germline trimming cut 0 bases from V and 5 bases from J; bases unmatched to any gene: 10. The CDR3 runs to 16 residues. The CDR3 DNA follows: TGTGCCAGCAGCGTAGCTACCGGGACTAGTTCCCACGAGCAGTACTTC. Its translation is CASSVATGTSSHEQYF.

The V gene is TRBV19, the J gene TRBJ2-7; 7 positions agree with TRBD2. The CDR3 contains 16 residues. The V segment lost 6 bases and the J segment 0 bases; nucleotides outside the gene matches: 11. Per the germline V gene, CDR1 is LNHDA and CDR2 is SQIVND (reference sequence). The CDR3 region has the DNA TGTGCCAGTAGCCGAAGCGGGAACTTCGGCTCCTACGAGCAGTACTTC. Protein sequence: CASSRSGNFGSYEQYF.

This sequence joins TRBV27 and TRBJ2-7, with 16 bases identical to TRBD2. The CDR3 consists of 20 residues. J lost 1 base, V lost 2 bases, and 11 bases had no gene match. Germline CDR1 reads MNHEY; CDR2 reads SMNVEV (reference sequence). CDR3 DNA: TGTGCCAGCAGTTTAAAGAAGGGACTAGCGGGAGGGCCCAGGTCCTACGAGCAGTACTTC. Amino acids: CASSLKKGLAGGPRSYEQYF.

This clone was recorded only once. The chain couples TRBV5-1 to TRBJ2-1; tentatively, D is TRBD1 or TRBD2 (5 bases each). Trimming took off 2 bases at V and 8 bases at J, with 11 bases between the two ends. The germline gives CDR1 SGHRS, CDR2 YFSETQ. The CDR3 runs 13 residues. Written as DNA, the CDR3 is TGCGCCAGCAGCTTCGTGGGGGACGATGAGCAGTTCTTC. Translated, it gives CASSFVGDDEQFF.

The rearrangement links TRBV19 to TRBJ2-5, with TRBD1 matching 7 bases. Per the germline V gene, CDR1 is LNHDA and CDR2 is SQIVND (reference sequence). Losses at the gene ends were 6 bases for V and 2 bases for J; bases not matched to a gene: 6. This CDR3 has 14 residues. CDR3 sequence reads: CASSLDRRQETQYF. As DNA, the CDR3 is TGTGCCAGTAGCCTGGACAGGAGGCAAGAGACCCAGTACTTC.

The chain recombines TRBV28 with TRBJ1-2, with D unclear. Per germline, CDR1 MDHEN and CDR2 SYDVKM. The CDR3 is 14 amino acids. The V end lost 2 bases, the J end lost 4 bases, and 11 bases lay between the germline ends. As DNA, the CDR3 is TGTGCCAGCAGTTTACAGCCACAGCCCTATGGCTACACCTTC. Amino acid sequence: CASSLQPQPYGYTF.

As regards this clone: Distinct nucleotide sequences in the sample also encode this CDR3. The chain employs TRBV28 and TRBJ2-7; D is possibly TRBD1 (5 bases). CDR3 length: 12 amino acids. Germline V lookup: CDR1 MDHEN, CDR2 SYDVKM. V gave up 6 bases and J gave up 4 bases, with 10 bases separating them. CDR3 coding DNA: TGTGCCAGCAGCCTGGGGCGGTACGAGCAGTACTTC. Its protein is CASSLGRYEQYF.

This clone was seen only once. The chain uses TRBV30 and TRBJ1-6; 8 bases line up with TRBD1. The CDR3 consists of 13 residues. The V gene's germline CDR1 is GTSNPN and CDR2 SVGIG (reference sequence). V was pared by 5 bases and J by 8 bases, with 5 bases of the junction left unmatched. DNA of the CDR3: TGTGCCTGGGCACGACAGGGGTATTCACCCCTCCACTTT. It specifies CAWARQGYSPLHF. The variable domain in full, completed from reference TRBV30 and TRBJ1-6, reads SQTIHQWPATLVQPVGSPLSLECTVEGTSNPNLYWYRQAAGRGLQLLFYSVGIGQISSEVPQNLSASRPQDRQFILSSKKLLLSDSGFYLCAWARQGYSPLHFGNGTRLTVT.

The rearrangement links TRBV4-1 to TRBJ2-3, with TRBD2 matching over 10 bases. The trim removed 5 bases at V and 5 bases at J, leaving 10 bases unmatched. The germline V gene has CDR1 MGHRA and CDR2 YSYEKL. The CDR3 is 16 residues long. CDR3: CASSTVTSGEEDTQYF. DNA of the CDR3: TGCGCCAGCAGCACCGTTACTAGCGGGGAGGAAGATACGCAGTATTTT.

The J gene is TRBJ1-6, the V gene TRBV25-1; unclear D gene. The CDR3 runs 13 residues. With 2 bases removed from V and 7 bases from J, the gap between germline ends came to 6 bases. Germline assignment: CDR1 MGHDK and CDR2 SYGVNS. CDR3 sequence (DNA): TGTGCCAGCAGTGAAAGCGCGAATTCACCCCTCCACTTT. It codes for CASSESANSPLHF.

V is TRBV19 and J is TRBJ2-7, with D unclear. Per germline, CDR1 LNHDA and CDR2 SQIVND (reference sequence). V shed 7 bases and J shed 7 bases, with 14 bases lying between them. This CDR3 contains 12 residues. CDR3 nucleotides: TGTGCCAGTATTGGACGGGCGCTGGAGCAGTACTTC. Amino acids: CASIGRALEQYF. Together with reference TRBV19 and TRBJ2-7, the CDR3 gives the full variable domain: DGGITQSPKYLFRKEGQNVTLSCEQNLNHDAMYWYRQDPGQGLRLIYYSQIVNDFQKGDIAEGYSVSREKKESFPLTVTSAQKNPTAFYLCASIGRALEQYFGPGTRLTVT.